Detailed here is one T cell receptor (beta chain). Its target is unknown. Compared with germline, one end of the junction differs, possibly owing to a read error. No patient escaped relapse after autologous stem cell transplantation, and brentuximab vedotin exposure varied. The patients, who had relapsed/refractory classical Hodgkin lymphoma, achieved best responses of complete response, partial response or progressive disease. The source of the sample is a study of PD-1 blockade in classical Hodgkin lymphoma. Study results and caveats: CD4+ TCR diversity climbed significantly by C4D1, unlike CD8+ TCR diversity. Relative to healthy donors, newly diagnosed patients reportedly had lower baseline TCR diversity, which was reported as lower still in relapsed/refractory patients. Complete responders had baseline diversity similar to newly diagnosed patients.

This CDR3 has 17 residues. Germline V CDR1 and CDR2: SGHDN, FVKESK. Generated by immunoSEQ multiplex PCR, the TCRdb table keeps only in-frame clones and is missing some. Among around 19,000 clones, around 86% were seen once, and the ten largest hold around 13%. The material was peripheral blood mononuclear cells (PBMCs), obtained before the second cycle of nivolumab. The chain uses TRBV14 and TRBJ2-5; tentatively, D is TRBD1 (6 bases). This receptor was taken from a human donor with classical Hodgkin lymphoma. CDR3 sequence: CASSKEGQGYFQETQYF. The CDR3 DNA follows: TGTGCCAGCAGCAAAGAGGGCCAGGGGTATTTCCAAGAGACCCAGTACTTC. Looking up the rest from reference TRBV14 and TRBJ2-5 gives the full variable domain: EAGVTQFPSHSVIEKGQTVTLRCDPISGHDNLYWYRRVMGKEIKFLLHFVKESKQDESGMPNNRFLAERTGGTYSTLKVQPAELEDSGVYFCASSKEGQGYFQETQYFGPGTRLLVL.